A selection of T cell receptor beta chains follows, all from one sample in a study of Ad26.COV2.S vaccination and SARS-CoV-2 variants. Profiled with immunoSEQ multiplex PCR; TCRdb holds only in-frame clones, not every one. Of 450,000 to 550,000 clones listed, about 91% were seen once; the top ten hold roughly 2.5%. This material consisted of peripheral blood, taken in a trial of Ad26.COV2.S vaccine versus placebo. Receptors were obtained from a person aged 18-65 years who received the Ad26.COV2.S COVID-19 vaccine or a placebo. CDR3s include the opening cysteine and the closing phenylalanine or tryptophan. A D gene is named only where the DNA matches it firmly. Part of the rows lack a size; the others show once, few, many or a class for expanded clones.

TRBV6-2/TRBV6-3	TRBJ2-7	-	TRBD1	CASSSRRTGTGMWEQYF	TGTGCCAGCAGTTCCCGGAGGACAGGGACAGGAATGTGGGAGCAGTACTTC
TRBV15	TRBJ1-5	once	-	CATSSFPGRGNQPQHF	TGTGCCACCAGCAGCTTCCCAGGACGGGGAAATCAGCCCCAGCATTTT
TRBV6-4	TRBJ2-3	-	TRBD2	CASKPTAGVSTQYF	TGTGCCAGCAAACCTACAGCGGGAGTTTCAACGCAGTATTTT
TRBV4-3	TRBJ1-5	-	-	CASSQDKGRKAAYQPQHF	TGCGCCAGCAGCCAAGATAAAGGGAGGAAAGCTGCATATCAGCCCCAGCATTTT
TRBV5-5	TRBJ1-3	-	-	CASRLGSSSSGNTIYF	TGTGCCAGCAGGCTGGGCTCCTCATCCTCTGGAAACACCATATATTTT
TRBV12-5	TRBJ2-6	-	-	CASGLVPDGSSGANVLTF	TGTGCTAGTGGTTTGGTACCGGACGGCAGCTCTGGGGCCAACGTCCTGACTTTC
TRBV3-1/TRBV3-2	TRBJ2-3	-	TRBD2	CASQGRVGLAGGYTQYF	TGTGCCAGCCAGGGCAGAGTTGGACTAGCGGGAGGTTATACGCAGTATTTT
TRBV19	TRBJ2-5	-	-	CASSRELGETQYF	TGTGCCAGTAGTAGGGAGCTAGGGGAGACCCAGTACTTC
TRBV5-4	TRBJ2-1	-	-	CASSLVGSFNEQFF	TGTGCCAGCAGCTTGGTGGGTAGCTTTAATGAGCAGTTCTTC
TRBV28	TRBJ2-7	-	TRBD2	CASKAGGPYEQYF	TGTGCCAGCAAAGCGGGGGGCCCCTACGAGCAGTACTTC
TRBV4-2	TRBJ1-5	-	TRBD1	CASSQLIGQGGQPQHF	TGTGCCAGCAGCCAACTAATAGGGCAGGGGGGTCAGCCCCAGCATTTT
TRBV10-3	TRBJ2-2	-	-	CAISLTGYTGELFF	TGTGCCATCAGCCTAACAGGGTACACCGGGGAGCTGTTTTTT
TRBV7-9	TRBJ2-2	-	TRBD1	CASSLDRGTGELFF	TGTGCCAGCAGCTTAGACAGGGGAACCGGGGAGCTGTTTTTT
TRBV27	TRBJ1-2	-	-	CASSFIPGGRYGYTF	TGTGCCAGCAGTTTTATTCCGGGGGGACGCTATGGCTACACCTTC
TRBV5-1	TRBJ2-1	once	TRBD2	CASSLGLAGAGDEQFF	TGCGCCAGCAGCCTGGGACTAGCGGGGGCCGGGGATGAGCAGTTCTTC
TRBV20-1	TRBJ2-1	-	-	CSTARDREQFF	TGCAGTACCGCCCGTGACAGAGAGCAGTTCTTC
TRBV11-2	TRBJ2-7	-	TRBD1	CASSTHRGFSYEQYF	TGTGCCAGCAGCACTCACAGGGGATTCTCCTACGAGCAGTACTTC
TRBV18	TRBJ1-1	-	-	CASSPQGQSTEAFF	TGTGCCAGCTCACCCCAAGGACAGAGCACTGAAGCTTTCTTT
TRBV18	TRBJ1-1	-	TRBD1	CASRIEQGIAEAFF	TGTGCCAGTCGAATAGAACAGGGGATCGCTGAAGCTTTCTTT
TRBV19	TRBJ1-1	-	-	CASRDPGTEAFF	TGTGCCAGCAGGGATCCGGGGACTGAAGCTTTCTTT
TRBV19	TRBJ2-5	-	-	CASSSSFLGETQYF	TGTGCCAGTAGTAGCTCCTTCTTGGGGGAGACCCAGTACTTC
TRBV9	TRBJ2-6	once	-	CASSSRTLWGANVLTF	TGTGCCAGCAGCAGCCGGACGTTGTGGGGGGCCAACGTCCTGACTTTC
TRBV25-1	TRBJ1-4	-	-	CASSPWGGLGNEKLFF	TGTGCCAGCAGCCCGTGGGGGGGGCTTGGTAATGAAAAACTGTTTTTT
TRBV9	TRBJ2-2	-	-	CASSVGGASTGELFF	TGTGCCAGCAGCGTAGGGGGGGCCAGCACCGGGGAGCTGTTTTTT
TRBV19	TRBJ2-1	-	-	CASSIQGSSYNEQFF	TGTGCCAGTAGTATACAGGGGAGCTCCTACAATGAGCAGTTCTTC